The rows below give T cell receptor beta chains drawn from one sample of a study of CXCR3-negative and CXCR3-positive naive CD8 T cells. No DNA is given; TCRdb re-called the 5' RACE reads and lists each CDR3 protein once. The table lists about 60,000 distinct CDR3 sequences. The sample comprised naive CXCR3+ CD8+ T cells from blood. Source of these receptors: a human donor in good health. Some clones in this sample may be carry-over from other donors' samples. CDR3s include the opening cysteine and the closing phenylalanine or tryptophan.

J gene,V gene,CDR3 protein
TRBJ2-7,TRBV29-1,CSVFRVNEQYF
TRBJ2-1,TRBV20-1,CSARLGTSGGYTEQFF
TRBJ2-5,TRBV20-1,CSARDLTSGTQETQYF
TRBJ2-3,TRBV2,CASSFRDSESTDTQYF
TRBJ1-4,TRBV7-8,CASSPYGRGQGEKLFF
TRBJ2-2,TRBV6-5,CASSSEVGNTGELFF
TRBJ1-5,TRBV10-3,CAISESRSNQPQHF
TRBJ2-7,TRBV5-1,CASSLSVPGTTPVYF
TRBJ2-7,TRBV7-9,CASSTGQSYEQYF
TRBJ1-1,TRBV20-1,CSASPPGTASDMNTEAFF
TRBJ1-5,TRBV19,CASSYEQGAGQPQHF
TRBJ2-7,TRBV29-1,CSVRGGGLSYEQYF
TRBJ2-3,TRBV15,CATSRAWFSTDTQYF
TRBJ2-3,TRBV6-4,CASSSSGGASTQYF
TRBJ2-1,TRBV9,CASSVGDSYNEQFF
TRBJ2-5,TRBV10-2,CASAGGVDQETQYF
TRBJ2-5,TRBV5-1,CASSPTTSGTPIPNTF
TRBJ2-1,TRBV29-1,CSVETPDTEDNEQFF
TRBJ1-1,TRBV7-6,CASSTRGAGVYTEAFF
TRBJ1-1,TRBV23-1,CASSQEGPTGANTEAFF
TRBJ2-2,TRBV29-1,CSGIGEIGELFF
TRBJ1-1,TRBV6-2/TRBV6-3,CDSASSGGTEAFF
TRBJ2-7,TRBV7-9,CASSIPGLAALPSYEQYF
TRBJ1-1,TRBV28,CASNLGQVTEAFF
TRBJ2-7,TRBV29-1,CSVVRTATYEQYF
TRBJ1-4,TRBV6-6,CASNSGVPRGEKQFF
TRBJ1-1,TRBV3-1,CASSQDLGDLNTEAFF
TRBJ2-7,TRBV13,CASSRNSLSYEQYF
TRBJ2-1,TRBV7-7,CASSLEVGIYNEQFF
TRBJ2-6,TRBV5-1,CASRPGTGVGANVLTF
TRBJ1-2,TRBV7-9,CASSLGADYGYTF
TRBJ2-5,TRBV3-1,CASSQPDDGETQYF
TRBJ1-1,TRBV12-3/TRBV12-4,CASSLAGAGNTEAFF
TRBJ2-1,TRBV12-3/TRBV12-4,CASSPPGTSSYNEQFF
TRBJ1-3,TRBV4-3,CASSQDVAQLNFGNTIYF
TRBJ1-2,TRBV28,CASSLAGGLYGYTF
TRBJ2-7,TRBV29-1,CSVDGGSNEQYF
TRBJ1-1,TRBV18,CASSHQGTNTEAFF
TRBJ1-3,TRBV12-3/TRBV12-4,CASSLGWGTAGNTIYF
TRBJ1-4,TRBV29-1,CSVDRQGIRASTNEKLFF
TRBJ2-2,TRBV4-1,CASSQVHRTGTGELFF
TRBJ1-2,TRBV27,CASSPGGFYGYTF
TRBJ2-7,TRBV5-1,CARSYGRGSSYEQYF
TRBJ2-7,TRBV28,CASSSWTGSNYEQYF
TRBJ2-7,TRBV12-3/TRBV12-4,CASSPWGQGANEQYF